This T cell receptor beta chain was recorded in a study of vaccination effects on CD4 cells after COVID-19. Overall study: Each participant was given two doses of one vaccine (BNT162b2 or mRNA-1273). Points from the study as a whole: Marked clonal contraction of both clone types appeared late after vaccination.

As for this clone: The target antigen is unknown.

The data were produced by immunoSEQ multiplex PCR, yet TCRdb's version contains in-frame clones alone and is incomplete. The sample records tens of thousands of clones, approximately 65% being singletons. Looked up from germline, CDR1 is MGHDK and CDR2 is SYGVNS. This CDR3 is built from 14 residues. V trimming: 7 bases; J trimming: 6 bases; junction bases outside the gene matches: 8. Following an approximately 9-day culture, CD4+ T cells were purified. The sample was CD4+ T cells from PBMCs cultured without peptide, taken before COVID-19 vaccination. The TCR sequence derives from a human donor who received a COVID-19 vaccine. The chain couples TRBV25-1 to TRBJ2-2; TRBD2 agrees at 7 bases. CDR3 in amino acids: CASTSGGVAGELFF. CDR3 DNA: TGTGCCAGCACTTCGGGGGGTGTTGCCGGGGAGCTGTTTTTT.